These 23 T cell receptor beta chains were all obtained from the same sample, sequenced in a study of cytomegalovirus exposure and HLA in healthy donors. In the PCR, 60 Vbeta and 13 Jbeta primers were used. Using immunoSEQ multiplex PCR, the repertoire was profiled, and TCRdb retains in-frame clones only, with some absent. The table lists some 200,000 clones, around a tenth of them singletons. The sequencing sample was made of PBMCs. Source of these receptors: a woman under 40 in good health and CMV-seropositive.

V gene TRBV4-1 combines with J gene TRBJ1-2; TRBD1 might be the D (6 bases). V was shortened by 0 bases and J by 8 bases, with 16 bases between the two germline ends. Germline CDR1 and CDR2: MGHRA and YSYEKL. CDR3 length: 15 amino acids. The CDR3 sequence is CASSQEDRSFGGYTF. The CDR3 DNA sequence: TGCGCCAGCAGCCAAGAAGACAGGAGCTTCGGGGGCTACACCTTC.

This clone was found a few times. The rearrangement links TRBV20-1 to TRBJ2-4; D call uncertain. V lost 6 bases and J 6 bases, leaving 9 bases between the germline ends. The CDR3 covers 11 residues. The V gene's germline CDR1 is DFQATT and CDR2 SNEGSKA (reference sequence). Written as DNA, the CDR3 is TGCAGTGCCCCACGAGGAAACATTCAGTACTTC. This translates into CSAPRGNIQYF.

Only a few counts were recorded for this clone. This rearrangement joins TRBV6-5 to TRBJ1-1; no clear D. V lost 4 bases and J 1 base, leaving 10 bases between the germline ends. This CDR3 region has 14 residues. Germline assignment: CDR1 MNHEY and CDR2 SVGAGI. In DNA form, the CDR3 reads TGTGCCAGCAGTTTGAGCCCAGGGAACACTGAAGCTTTCTTT. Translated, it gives CASSLSPGNTEAFF.

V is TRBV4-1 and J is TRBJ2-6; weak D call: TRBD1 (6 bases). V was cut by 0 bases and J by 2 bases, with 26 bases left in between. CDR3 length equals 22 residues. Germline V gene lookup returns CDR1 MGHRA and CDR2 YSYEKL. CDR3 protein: CASSQDFVFRDTVFPGANVLTF. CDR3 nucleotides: TGCGCCAGCAGCCAAGATTTCGTGTTTAGGGACACCGTTTTCCCTGGGGCCAACGTCCTGACTTTC.

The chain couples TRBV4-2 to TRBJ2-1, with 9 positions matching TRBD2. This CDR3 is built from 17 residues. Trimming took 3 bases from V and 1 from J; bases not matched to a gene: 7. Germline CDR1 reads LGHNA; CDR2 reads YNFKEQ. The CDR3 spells CASSQGSGGGSYNEQFF. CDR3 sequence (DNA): TGTGCCAGCAGCCAGGGTAGCGGGGGAGGATCCTACAATGAGCAGTTCTTC.

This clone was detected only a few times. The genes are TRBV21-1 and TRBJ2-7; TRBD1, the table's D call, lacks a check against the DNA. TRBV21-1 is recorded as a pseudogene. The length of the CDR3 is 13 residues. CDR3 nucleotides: TGTGCCAGCAGCAATGGCTCGACCTACGAGCAGTACTTC. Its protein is CASSNGSTYEQYF.

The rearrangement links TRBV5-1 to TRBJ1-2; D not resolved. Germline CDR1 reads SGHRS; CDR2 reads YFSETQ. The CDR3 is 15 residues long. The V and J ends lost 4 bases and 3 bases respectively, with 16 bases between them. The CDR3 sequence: CASSPGLPGYYGYTF. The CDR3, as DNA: TGCGCCAGCAGCCCTGGACTCCCTGGTTACTATGGCTACACCTTC.

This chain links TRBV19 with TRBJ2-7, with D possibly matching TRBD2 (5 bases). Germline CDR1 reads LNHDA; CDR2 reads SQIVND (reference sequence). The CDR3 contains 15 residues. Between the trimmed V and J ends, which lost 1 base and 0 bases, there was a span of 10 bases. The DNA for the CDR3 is TGTGCCAGTAGTATAGCGGATGGGAGCTCCTACGAGCAGTACTTC. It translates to CASSIADGSSYEQYF.

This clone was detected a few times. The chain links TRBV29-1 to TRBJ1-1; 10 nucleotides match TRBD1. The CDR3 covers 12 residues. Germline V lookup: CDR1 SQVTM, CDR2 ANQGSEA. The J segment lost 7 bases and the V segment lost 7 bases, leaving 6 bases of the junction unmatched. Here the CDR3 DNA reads TGCAGCGCTAAAGGACAGGGGGGTGAAGCTTTCTTT. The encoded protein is CSAKGQGGEAFF.

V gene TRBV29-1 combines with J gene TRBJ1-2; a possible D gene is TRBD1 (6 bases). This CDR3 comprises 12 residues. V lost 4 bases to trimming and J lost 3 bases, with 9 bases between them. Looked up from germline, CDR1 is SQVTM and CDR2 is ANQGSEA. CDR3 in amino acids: CSVVEGDYGYTF. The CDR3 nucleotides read TGCAGCGTTGTCGAGGGGGACTATGGCTACACCTTC.

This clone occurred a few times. In nucleotides, the CDR3 is TGTGCCTGGAGTCCACAGGGCTCTGGAAACACCATATATTTT. This sequence encodes CAWSPQGSGNTIYF. V usage is TRBV30 and J usage is TRBJ1-3, with D possibly TRBD1 on 6 matching bases. With 2 bases removed from V and 0 bases from J, the gap between germline ends came to 8 bases. The CDR3 totals 14 residues. Germline CDR1 is GTSNPN and CDR2 is SVGIG (reference sequence).

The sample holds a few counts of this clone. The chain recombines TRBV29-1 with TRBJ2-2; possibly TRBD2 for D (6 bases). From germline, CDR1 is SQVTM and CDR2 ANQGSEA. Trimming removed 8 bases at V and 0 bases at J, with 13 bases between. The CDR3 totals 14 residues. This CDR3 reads CSPWTIANTGELFF. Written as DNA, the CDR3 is TGCAGCCCATGGACTATCGCGAACACCGGGGAGCTGTTTTTT.

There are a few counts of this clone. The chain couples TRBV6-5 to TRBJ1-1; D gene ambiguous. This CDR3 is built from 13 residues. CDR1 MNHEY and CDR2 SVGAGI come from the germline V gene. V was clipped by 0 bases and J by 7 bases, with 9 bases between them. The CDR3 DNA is TGTGCCAGCAGTTACTCTGGGCTGAGTGAAGCTTTCTTT. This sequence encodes CASSYSGLSEAFF.

CDR3 DNA: TGTGCCAGCTCGGGGGGACAGGGTGACATTCAGTACTTC. Its protein product is CASSGGQGDIQYF. V usage is TRBV18 and J usage is TRBJ2-4; 9 bases are a match to TRBD1. In germline, CDR1 is KGHSH, CDR2 LQKENI. The CDR3 has 13 amino acids. After removal of 6 bases from V and 8 bases from J, the junction contained 5 bases not matched to a gene.

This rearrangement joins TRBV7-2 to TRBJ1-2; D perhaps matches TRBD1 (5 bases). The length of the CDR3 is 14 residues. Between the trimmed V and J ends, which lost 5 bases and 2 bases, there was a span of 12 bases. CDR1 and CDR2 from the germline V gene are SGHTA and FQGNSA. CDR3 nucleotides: TGTGCCAGCAGCCGTCGTACAGGAAACTATGGCTACACCTTC. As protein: CASSRRTGNYGYTF.

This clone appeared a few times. CDR3 in DNA: TGTGCCAGCAGCTCCCGTGGTGGGAGGGCCTCCCCAGGCACAGATACGCAGTATTTT. As protein: CASSSRGGRASPGTDTQYF. V is TRBV9 and J is TRBJ2-3; 7 bases are a match to TRBD2. Per germline, CDR1 SGDLS and CDR2 YYNGEE. CDR3 length equals 19 residues. V trimming: 4 bases; J trimming: 1 base; junction bases outside the gene matches: 18.

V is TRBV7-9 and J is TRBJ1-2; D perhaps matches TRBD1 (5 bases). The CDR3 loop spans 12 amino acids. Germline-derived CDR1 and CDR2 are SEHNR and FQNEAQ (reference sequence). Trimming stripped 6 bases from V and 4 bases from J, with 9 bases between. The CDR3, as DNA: TGTGCCAGCAGACCAGACAGCTATGGCTACACCTTC. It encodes CASRPDSYGYTF.

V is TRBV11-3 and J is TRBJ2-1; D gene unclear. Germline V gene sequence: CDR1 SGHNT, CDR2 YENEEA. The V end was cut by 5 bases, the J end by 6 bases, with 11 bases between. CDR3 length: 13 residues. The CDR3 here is CASSPTLANEQFF. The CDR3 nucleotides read TGTGCCAGCAGCCCAACCTTAGCCAATGAGCAGTTCTTC.

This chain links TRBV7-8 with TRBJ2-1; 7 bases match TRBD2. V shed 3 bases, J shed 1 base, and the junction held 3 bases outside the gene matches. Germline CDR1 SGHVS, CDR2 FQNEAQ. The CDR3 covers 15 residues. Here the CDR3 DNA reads TGTGCCAGCAGCTTGAGCGGGGCGTCCTACAATGAGCAGTTCTTC. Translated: CASSLSGASYNEQFF.

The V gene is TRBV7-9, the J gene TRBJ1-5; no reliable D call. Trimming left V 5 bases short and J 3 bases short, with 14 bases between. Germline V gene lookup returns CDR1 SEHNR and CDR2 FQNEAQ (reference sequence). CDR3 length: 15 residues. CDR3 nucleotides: TGTGCCAGCAGCCTCCTGAGTGAGGACAATCAGCCCCAGCATTTT. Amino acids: CASSLLSEDNQPQHF. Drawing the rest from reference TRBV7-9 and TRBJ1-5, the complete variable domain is DTGVSQNPRHKITKRGQNVTFRCDPISEHNRLYWYRQTLGQGPEFLTYFQNEAQLEKSRLLSDRFSAERPKGSFSTLEIQRTEQGDSAMYLCASSLLSEDNQPQHFGDGTRLSIL.

Written as DNA, the CDR3 is TGTGCCAGCAGCTTATTGGGCCTAGCGGGAGGGGCAGAGACCCAGTACTTC. This translates into CASSLLGLAGGAETQYF. The chain recombines TRBV7-2 with TRBJ2-5, with TRBD2 matching 12 bases. J gave up 4 bases and V 2 bases, and 8 bases lay outside the gene matches. The CDR3 is made up of 17 amino acids. Germline V gene data show CDR1 as SGHTA and CDR2 as FQGNSA.

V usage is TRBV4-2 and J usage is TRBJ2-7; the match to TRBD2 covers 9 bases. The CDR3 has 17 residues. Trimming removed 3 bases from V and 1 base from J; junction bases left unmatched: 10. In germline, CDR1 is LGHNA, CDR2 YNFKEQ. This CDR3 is CASSQEYSGSLSYEQYF. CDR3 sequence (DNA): TGTGCCAGCAGCCAGGAATATAGCGGGAGCTTGTCCTACGAGCAGTACTTC.

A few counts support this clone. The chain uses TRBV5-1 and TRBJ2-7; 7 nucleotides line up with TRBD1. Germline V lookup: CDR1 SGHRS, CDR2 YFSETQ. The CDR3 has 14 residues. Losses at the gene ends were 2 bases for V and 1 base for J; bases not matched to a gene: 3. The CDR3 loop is CASSLQGPSYEQYF. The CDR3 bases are TGCGCCAGCAGCTTACAGGGGCCGTCCTACGAGCAGTACTTC.